This TCR beta chain was captured in a study of CD8 T cells in Susac syndrome. RNA amounts of roughly 0.5 to 1 ug underwent reverse transcription with random hexamers. One entry per CDR3 protein, called by TCRdb with MiXCR from the immunoSEQ multiplex PCR reads. Of roughly 200,000 distinct CDR3 sequences in the sample, about 95% were seen once. Germline V lookup: CDR1 SQVTM, CDR2 ANQGSEA. With 7 bases removed from V and 1 base from J, the gap between germline ends came to 13 bases. The CDR3 runs 13 residues. The chain couples TRBV29-1 to TRBJ1-1; the D gene is possibly TRBD1 (5 bases). The source is a human donor in good health. Sequencing was performed on CD4+ T cells from PBMCs. The CDR3 here is CSAQTDPNTEAFF. DNA of the CDR3: TGCAGCGCCCAGACAGACCCGAACACTGAAGCTTTCTTT.